A selection of T cell receptor beta chains follows, all from one sample in a study of CD8+ T cells in alopecia areata. TCRdb keeps only in-frame clones here, not all; method: immunoSEQ multiplex PCR. The sample consists of 110,000 or so clones, roughly two thirds of them appearing once. The specimen was CD4+ T cells sorted from blood. The receptors stem from a human donor in good health. Each CDR3 is given with its conserved first and last residue. Each record gives: V gene, D gene, CDR3 protein. The D gene is left open where the match is weak.

v_gene: TRBV6-6
d_gene: NA
CDR3aa: CASSYGGGNTDTQYF

v_gene: TRBV30
d_gene: NA
CDR3aa: CAWNRVKQFF

v_gene: TRBV29-1
d_gene: NA
CDR3aa: CSVGRGEPGDTQYF

v_gene: TRBV27
d_gene: NA
CDR3aa: CASRPRFRDSPLHF

v_gene: TRBV2
d_gene: NA
CDR3aa: CASSELARRETQYF

v_gene: TRBV6-6
d_gene: TRBD2
CDR3aa: CASRRGLTADTQYF

v_gene: TRBV5-1
d_gene: NA
CDR3aa: CASSLDGIEQFF

v_gene: TRBV6-5
d_gene: NA
CDR3aa: CASRDSGYGYTF

v_gene: TRBV29-1
d_gene: NA
CDR3aa: CSVGASQETQYF

v_gene: TRBV10-3
d_gene: NA
CDR3aa: CASRPGQLQTKNIQYF

v_gene: TRBV2
d_gene: NA
CDR3aa: CAGRAGQGTEAFF

v_gene: TRBV25-1
d_gene: TRBD1
CDR3aa: CASGGDRGTEAFF

v_gene: TRBV30
d_gene: NA
CDR3aa: CAWSVEPVGYTF

v_gene: TRBV19
d_gene: NA
CDR3aa: CASSAGQLLTGQYF

v_gene: TRBV5-1
d_gene: NA
CDR3aa: CASSRDVLRETQYF

v_gene: TRBV2
d_gene: NA
CDR3aa: CASSEQQNTEAFF

v_gene: TRBV6-5
d_gene: NA
CDR3aa: CASSYSGWGTEAFF

v_gene: TRBV15
d_gene: NA
CDR3aa: CATGRGTTEKLFF

v_gene: TRBV29-1
d_gene: TRBD1
CDR3aa: CSTWTGGAFSEQYF

v_gene: TRBV10-3
d_gene: TRBD1
CDR3aa: CAISGPGQGADTQYF